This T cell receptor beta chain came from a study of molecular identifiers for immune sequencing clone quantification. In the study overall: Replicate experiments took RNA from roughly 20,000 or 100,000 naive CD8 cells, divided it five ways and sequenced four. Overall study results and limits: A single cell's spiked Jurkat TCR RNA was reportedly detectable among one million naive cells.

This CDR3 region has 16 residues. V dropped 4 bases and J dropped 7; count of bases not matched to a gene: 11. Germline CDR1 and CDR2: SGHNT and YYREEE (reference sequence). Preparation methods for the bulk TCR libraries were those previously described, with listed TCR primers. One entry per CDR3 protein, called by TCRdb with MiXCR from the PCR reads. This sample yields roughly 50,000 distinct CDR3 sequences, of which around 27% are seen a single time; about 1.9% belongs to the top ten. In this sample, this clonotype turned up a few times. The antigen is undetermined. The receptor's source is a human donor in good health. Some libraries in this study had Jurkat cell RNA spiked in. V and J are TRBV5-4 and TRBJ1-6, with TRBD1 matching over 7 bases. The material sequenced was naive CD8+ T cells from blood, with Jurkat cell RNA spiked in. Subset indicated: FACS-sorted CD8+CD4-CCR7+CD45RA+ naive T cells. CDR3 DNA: TGTGCCAGCAGCCGCTGGGACAGCTTCGGGAATTCACCCCTCCACTTT. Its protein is CASSRWDSFGNSPLHF. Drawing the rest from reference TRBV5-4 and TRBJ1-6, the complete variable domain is ETGVTQSPTHLIKTRGQQVTLRCSSQSGHNTVSWYQQALGQGPQFIFQYYREEENGRGNFPPRFSGLQFPNYSSELNVNALELDDSALYLCASSRWDSFGNSPLHFGNGTRLTVT.